The 6 T cell receptor beta chains below come from one sample, sequenced in a study of vaccination and CD4 T cells after COVID-19. The Oncomine TCR Beta short-read assay generated sequence data from the DNA of cultured CD4+ T cells. Each CDR3 protein gets one entry after TCRdb re-called the PCR reads with MiXCR. The repertoire consists of under 5,000 distinct CDR3 sequences, with 16% occurring once and the leading ten covering roughly a fifth. This sample's treatment: roughly 10-day PBMC culture with coronavirus spike peptide pools or control peptides (ViraFEST assay). No antigens are known for them. Sample: CD4+ T cells from blood, cultured in vitro. All receptors derive from a human donor who had recovered from COVID-19.

This clonotype is classed as medium-sized. The genes are TRBV30 and TRBJ2-5, with D perhaps given as TRBD1 or TRBD2 (6 bases each). Germline V CDR1 and CDR2: GTSNPN, SVGIG (reference sequence). The length of the CDR3 is 15 residues. The V gene lost 0 bases and the J gene lost 5 bases, with 16 bases spanning the gap. The chain's CDR3 is CAWSVGGAGWETQYF. CDR3 DNA: TGTGCCTGGAGTGTGGGGGGCGCGGGGTGGGAGACCCAGTACTTC.

This clonotype counts as medium-sized. V usage is TRBV7-2 and J usage is TRBJ1-5; 9 nucleotides agree with TRBD1. The germline CDR1 and CDR2 sequences are SGHTA and FQGNSA. Trimming at V came to 2 bases and at J to 4 bases, leaving 3 bases not matched to a gene. The CDR3 spans 15 residues. The chain's CDR3 is CASSLSTGGNQPQHF. The CDR3 DNA reads TGTGCCAGCAGCTTATCGACAGGGGGGAATCAGCCCCAGCATTTT.

By sample share, this clonotype is medium-sized. The CDR3 protein is CASIPQGGYGYTF. The CDR3 nucleotides are TGTGCCAGCATTCCGCAGGGTGGCTATGGCTACACCTTC. This chain uses TRBV2 with TRBJ1-2, with a weak D call TRBD1 (5 bases). The CDR3 contains 13 residues. Trimming stripped 7 bases from V and 4 bases from J, with 13 bases between. Germline assignment: CDR1 SNHLY and CDR2 FYNNEI.

V is TRBV9 and J is TRBJ1-2; D might be TRBD1 (6 bases). The CDR3 contains 11 residues. V was cut by 4 bases and J by 9 bases, with 10 bases left in between. Germline CDR1 is SGDLS and CDR2 is YYNGEE. CDR3 sequence (DNA): TGTGCCAGCAGCACAGGGTTTAGCTACACCTTC. It is translated as CASSTGFSYTF.

By its share, this clonotype is medium-sized. V gene TRBV20-1 combines with J gene TRBJ1-6; TRBD1 agrees at 9 bases. CDR1 and CDR2 (germline): DFQATT, SNEGSKA (reference sequence). V was clipped by 0 bases and J by 1 base; unmatched bases: 1. This CDR3 has 16 amino acids. In DNA, the CDR3 is TGCAGTGCTAGAGATGACAGGGGGTCCTATAATTCACCCCTCCACTTT. Its translation is CSARDDRGSYNSPLHF.

In this sample, this clonotype is medium-sized. CDR3 in DNA: TGTGCCAGCAGCCAGGAGAGGACTAGCCCCGGGGAGCTGTTTTTT. Encoded protein: CASSQERTSPGELFF. This rearrangement joins TRBV4-2 to TRBJ2-2; 8 positions agree with TRBD2. The CDR3 length is 15 residues. The J segment lost 6 bases and the V segment lost 3 bases, leaving 6 bases of the junction unmatched. CDR1 is LGHNA and CDR2 is YNFKEQ in the germline V gene.